The clone carrying this T cell receptor beta chain was found once. Its antigen is unknown. This CDR3 comprises 14 residues. V lost 5 bases and J 2 bases, leaving 7 bases between the germline ends. Germline CDR1 SGHTA, CDR2 FQGTGA. TCRdb's copy holds only in-frame clones and misses some; the assay was immunoSEQ multiplex PCR. Of roughly 130,000 clones in the sample, 75% to 90% were seen once. Healthy donors had no documented immune events, such as infections, while sampled. The data were taken from a study of identifying expanded T cells in peripheral blood. Points from the study as a whole: Across healthy donors, higher total template counts meant significantly greater roughly 2-week count variance. About 1.2 clones differed between technical replicates, versus around 15 and 18 over time.

V and J are TRBV7-3 and TRBJ2-6, with D perhaps matching TRBD1 (5 bases). Specimen: blood. The TCR was taken from a person aged 18-70 years in good health. Here the CDR3 DNA reads TGTGCCAGCAGCCTGGGGCCTGGGGCCAACGTCCTGACTTTC. Its protein is CASSLGPGANVLTF.